These 30 T cell receptor beta chains were all obtained from the same sample, sequenced in a study of blood T cells in healthy people across ages. With a J-beta primer mix and a sample-barcoded 5' primer, a second PCR ran 7 to 11 cycles. Using its own MiXCR run on the 5' RACE reads, TCRdb lists one record per CDR3 protein. The sample has approximately 900,000 distinct CDR3 sequences, 25% to 35% seen once. These data also formed part of another study, on T cells of mothers and their children.

Sequencing was performed on blood. The receptors were gathered from a middle-aged woman in good health.

This clonotype was recorded many times. The V and J genes are TRBV29-1 and TRBJ1-2, with a possible D match to TRBD1 (6 bases). Germline assignment: CDR1 SQVTM and CDR2 ANQGSEA. V was trimmed by 6 bases and J by 8 bases, leaving 16 bases between them. The CDR3 is 12 residues long. The CDR3 loop reads CSVSTGNGGYTF. CDR3 bases: TGCAGCGTATCTACAGGGAATGGCGGCTACACCTTC.

Worth noting for this clonotype: At one of its ends the junction is not consistent with the germline gene, which may arise from a read error. The chain links TRBV7-9 to TRBJ2-3; D ambiguous. The CDR3 is 14 residues long. CDR1 is SEHNR, CDR2 FQNEAQ, per germline (reference sequence). The CDR3 sequence is CASGLEPPTDTQYF. In nucleotides, the CDR3 is TGTGCCAGCGGCTTAGAGCCCCCCACAGATACGCAGTATTTT.

This clonotype was seen only a few times. The chain has TRBV6-5 and TRBJ1-1; a weak D match, TRBD1 (6 bases). The CDR3 consists of 16 residues. V gave up 2 bases and J gave up 8 bases, with 21 bases separating them. Germline values: CDR1 MNHEY, CDR2 SVGAGI. CDR3 protein: CASSYEVYSGGKEAFF. Here the CDR3 DNA reads TGTGCCAGCAGTTACGAGGTGTATTCGGGGGGCAAAGAAGCTTTCTTT.

This chain joins TRBV18 and TRBJ2-1; 10 positions agree with TRBD1. V shed 8 bases, J shed 8 bases, and the junction held 12 bases outside the gene matches. CDR1 and CDR2 (germline): KGHSH, LQKENI. This CDR3 has 15 residues. In nucleotides, the CDR3 is TGTGCCAGCACCGGGACAGGGGCCGATTACGATGAGCAGTTCTTC. This sequence encodes CASTGTGADYDEQFF. Complete variable domain (other parts from reference TRBV18 and TRBJ2-1): NAGVMQNPRHLVRRRGQEARLRCSPMKGHSHVYWYRQLPEEGLKFMVYLQKENIIDESGMPKERFSAEFPKEGPSILRIQQVVRGDSAAYFCASTGTGADYDEQFFGPGTRLTVL.

V usage is TRBV14 and J usage is TRBJ2-7; D remains unclear. V was clipped by 8 bases and J by 0 bases, with 17 bases between them. CDR3 length: 15 residues. CDR1 and CDR2 from the germline V gene are SGHDN and FVKESK. In DNA form, the CDR3 reads TGTGCCAGCTCCGGATATCTGACTTCCTCCTACGAGCAGTACTTC. Protein sequence: CASSGYLTSSYEQYF.

Points on this clonotype: One base away lies a much larger clone, so this may be a sequencing read error. The chain uses TRBV4-3 and TRBJ1-4; 7 bases align to TRBD1. Germline-derived CDR1 and CDR2 are LGHNA and YSLEER. This CDR3 contains 16 residues. This CDR3 is CASSQDLWGRGEKRFF. In DNA, the CDR3 is TGCGCCAGCAGCCAAGATCTGTGGGGCAGGGGGGAAAAACGGTTTTTT.

The table lists this clonotype with a count of one. This chain links TRBV6-5 with TRBJ1-5; D is unresolved. The CDR3 runs 16 residues. Germline V gives CDR1 MNHEY, CDR2 SVGAGI. V lost 0 bases to trimming and J lost 2 bases, with 11 bases between them. The CDR3 loop is CASSYSPAPGNQPQHF. The DNA for the CDR3 is TGTGCCAGCAGTTACTCTCCCGCTCCGGGCAATCAGCCCCAGCATTTT.

The chain couples TRBV28 to TRBJ1-2; D unresolved. The CDR3 covers 15 residues. Trimming pared 3 bases from V and 4 bases from J, leaving 15 bases between. Germline-derived CDR1 and CDR2 are MDHEN and SYDVKM. CDR3 sequence: CASSLAPQLSYGYTF. In nucleotides, the CDR3 is TGTGCCAGCAGTTTGGCCCCCCAGCTGAGCTATGGCTACACCTTC.

The chain joins TRBV10-3 to TRBJ2-2, with D possibly TRBD1 on 5 matching bases. This CDR3 contains 12 residues. Germline CDR1 and CDR2: ENHRY and SYGVKD. Trimming pared 6 bases from V and 4 bases from J, leaving 6 bases between. The CDR3 coding sequence is TGTGCCATCAGGACAGTCACCGGGGAGCTGTTTTTT. Translating gives CAIRTVTGELFF.

As for this clonotype: A read error may be the cause here, since a much bigger clone is one base away. The chain uses TRBV3-1 and TRBJ2-5; D is uncertain. The DNA end lines up better with TRBJ2-7; the J call may be wrong. CDR3 length: 13 amino acids. From germline, CDR1 is LGHDT and CDR2 YNNKEL (reference sequence). Here the CDR3 reads CASNHRTTYEQYF. CDR3 coding DNA: TGTGCCAGCAACCACCGGACCACCTACGAGCAGTACTTC.

The genes are TRBV4-3 and TRBJ2-5, with D unresolved. Germline values: CDR1 LGHNA, CDR2 YSLEER. V lost 0 bases, J lost 11 bases, and 19 bases lay in between. The CDR3 is 15 residues long. The CDR3: CASSQERHPTYGQYF. DNA of the CDR3: TGCGCCAGCAGCCAAGAGCGGCACCCTACCTACGGACAGTACTTC.

This chain uses TRBV5-1 with TRBJ2-7; D is uncertain. The germline V gene has CDR1 SGHRS and CDR2 YFSETQ. CDR3 length: 15 amino acids. Trimming shortened V by 4 bases and J by 2 bases, and 16 bases separated the two germline ends. CDR3 sequence reads: CASSVSFAKTYEQYF. DNA of the CDR3: TGCGCCAGCAGCGTGAGTTTCGCAAAAACCTACGAGCAGTACTTC.

About this clonotype: A read error likely explains this, since a far larger clone differs by one base. The V call is TRBV7-2, the J call TRBJ2-5; a possible D gene is TRBD2 (7 bases). This CDR3 region has 14 residues. CDR1 and CDR2 (germline): SGHTA, FQGNSA. Trimming shortened V by 4 bases and J by 4 bases, and 13 bases separated the two germline ends. CDR3 protein: CASSSDGGRETQYF. The CDR3 DNA is TGTGCCAGCAGCTCGGACGGGGGGCGAGAGACCCAGTACTTC.

The chain carries TRBV20-1 and TRBJ2-2; tentatively, D is TRBD2 (5 bases). Germline CDR1 reads DFQATT; CDR2 reads SNEGSKA (reference sequence). The V end lost 0 bases, the J end lost 0 bases, and 8 bases lay between the germline ends. This CDR3 is built from 15 residues. CDR3 residues: CSARDLRANTGELFF. Here the CDR3 DNA reads TGCAGTGCTAGAGACTTGCGGGCGAACACCGGGGAGCTGTTTTTT.

This clonotype was detected a few times. In this CDR3 the conserved last residue, phenylalanine or tryptophan, is missing, so a read error is likely. This rearrangement joins TRBV15 to TRBJ2-3; 10 bases map to TRBD2. J lost 2 bases, V lost 1 base, and 6 bases had no gene match. The CDR3 sequence is 17 residues long. The germline V gene encodes CDR1 LNHNV and CDR2 YYDKDF (reference sequence). CDR3 sequence: CATSRGTSGTPTDTQYV. In nucleotides, the CDR3 is TGTGCCACCAGCAGAGGGACTAGCGGAACCCCCACAGATACGCAGTATGTT.

The J gene is TRBJ2-7, the V gene TRBV9, with D hard to call. Germline V gene data show CDR1 as SGDLS and CDR2 as YYNGEE. With 0 bases removed from V and 0 bases from J, the gap between germline ends came to 10 bases. This CDR3 spans 15 amino acids. CDR3 in amino acids: CASSVGPGSSYEQYF. In DNA, the CDR3 is TGTGCCAGCAGCGTAGGTCCGGGCAGCTCCTACGAGCAGTACTTC.

This clonotype was seen a handful of times. The rearrangement uses TRBV10-3 and TRBJ2-2; TRBD1 or TRBD2 may be the D gene (5 bases each). CDR3 length equals 14 residues. V gave up 7 bases and J gave up 6 bases, with 15 bases separating them. CDR1 is ENHRY and CDR2 is SYGVKD in the germline V gene. CDR3 DNA: TGTGCCATCACCGGGCAGAGGGGATCCGGGGAGCTGTTTTTT. Amino acids: CAITGQRGSGELFF.

This rearrangement joins TRBV20-1 to TRBJ1-6; 7 bases map to TRBD1. The CDR3 has 18 amino acids. Germline trimming cut 0 bases from V and 1 base from J; bases unmatched to any gene: 9. The germline V gene has CDR1 DFQATT and CDR2 SNEGSKA (reference sequence). The CDR3 DNA sequence: TGCAGTGCTAGAGATCTCGAAGCAGGGGGATCCTATAATTCACCCCTCCACTTT. This translates into CSARDLEAGGSYNSPLHF.

This clonotype has a handful of counts. The rearrangement uses TRBV5-1 and TRBJ2-1; a weak D match, TRBD2 (5 bases). V lost 4 bases, J lost 0 bases, and 14 bases lay in between. This CDR3 has 16 amino acids. CDR1 SGHRS and CDR2 YFSETQ come from the germline V gene. The CDR3 nucleotides read TGCGCCAGCAGCGGAGGAGGTTCCCCCTCCTACAATGAGCAGTTCTTC. It codes for CASSGGGSPSYNEQFF.

In regard to this clonotype: One end of the junction fails to match germline, which may point to a read error. V usage is TRBV7-7 and J usage is TRBJ2-5; either TRBD1 or TRBD2 may supply D (6 bases each). The assigned J gene may be wrong: the sequence end matches TRBJ2-7 better. Germline CDR1 and CDR2: SSHAT and FNYEAQ (reference sequence). The CDR3 loop spans 15 amino acids. CDR3 sequence: CASSLGPRGANEQYF. CDR3 DNA sequence: TGTGCTAGCAGCTTAGGACCAAGGGGGGCCAACGAGCAGTACTTC.

Notes on this clonotype: With a much larger clone just one base away, this may be a read error. The chain joins TRBV28 to TRBJ2-7; a possible D gene is TRBD2 (5 bases). The V gene's germline CDR1 is MDHEN and CDR2 SYDVKM. The CDR3 covers 17 residues. DNA for the CDR3: TGTGCCGGCAGTTCCCCTCGGGGTTTGGCGGACCTCTACGAGCAGTACTTC. As protein: CAGSSPRGLADLYEQYF.

This rearrangement joins TRBV7-3 to TRBJ2-5, with 7 bases matching TRBD1. From germline, CDR1 is SGHTA and CDR2 FQGTGA. After removal of 5 bases from V and 1 base from J, the junction contained 4 bases not matched to a gene. The CDR3 totals 14 residues. CDR3 DNA: TGTGCCAGCAGCCCGACAGGGACCCAAGAGACCCAGTACTTC. Its protein product is CASSPTGTQETQYF.

This clonotype occurred many times. V gene TRBV28 combines with J gene TRBJ1-2, with D hard to call. The CDR3 runs 13 residues. Trimming took 2 bases from V and 2 from J, leaving 6 bases between them. Germline CDR1 and CDR2: MDHEN and SYDVKM. CDR3 in DNA: TGTGCCAGCAGTTTAGACGAGAACTATGGCTACACCTTC. Translated, it gives CASSLDENYGYTF.

This clonotype occurred many times. V and J are TRBV29-1 and TRBJ2-7; TRBD1 agrees at 8 bases. CDR3 length: 14 residues. Germline V lookup: CDR1 SQVTM, CDR2 ANQGSEA. V dropped 7 bases and J dropped 0; count of bases not matched to a gene: 8. CDR3 residues: CSADSGTGSYEQYF. In nucleotides, the CDR3 is TGCAGCGCAGACTCCGGGACAGGCTCCTACGAGCAGTACTTC.

The sample holds one count of this clonotype. The chain is built from TRBV7-9 and TRBJ1-4; tentatively, D is TRBD1 (5 bases). Trimming took off 2 bases at V and 0 bases at J, with 10 bases between the two ends. Germline CDR1 SEHNR, CDR2 FQNEAQ (reference sequence). This CDR3 spans 16 amino acids. The CDR3 loop reads CASSLSGTATNEKLFF. The CDR3 region has the DNA TGTGCCAGCAGCTTATCGGGGACTGCAACTAATGAAAAACTGTTTTTT.

This sequence joins TRBV7-9 and TRBJ1-1, with 9 bases aligning to TRBD1. Germline V gene data show CDR1 as SEHNR and CDR2 as FQNEAQ (reference sequence). The CDR3 is 20 amino acids. V was clipped by 5 bases and J by 0 bases; unmatched bases: 19. The CDR3 nucleotides are TGTGCCAGCAGCCCAAGAGGGACAGGGACCCTACGGGCCTTGAACACTGAAGCTTTCTTT. Translating gives CASSPRGTGTLRALNTEAFF.

This clonotype showed up just a few times. The chain uses TRBV12-3 or TRBV12-4 and TRBJ2-3; D is uncertain. V dropped 6 bases and J dropped 3 bases, with 13 bases sitting between them. The CDR3 consists of 14 residues. The CDR3: CASRPLGPTDTQYF. The DNA of the CDR3 is TGTGCCAGCAGACCCCTAGGGCCGACAGATACGCAGTATTTT.

This sequence joins TRBV28 and TRBJ1-3, with D possibly TRBD1 on 5 matching bases. This CDR3 contains 15 residues. Trimming removed 3 bases from V and 0 bases from J, with 9 bases in between. Germline loops: CDR1 MDHEN, CDR2 SYDVKM. CDR3 sequence reads: CASSFGGGSGNTIYF. Written as DNA, the CDR3 is TGTGCCAGCAGTTTTGGTGGGGGCTCTGGAAACACCATATATTTT. Drawing the rest from reference TRBV28 and TRBJ1-3, the complete variable domain is DVKVTQSSRYLVKRTGEKVFLECVQDMDHENMFWYRQDPGLGLRLIYFSYDVKMKEKGDIPEGYSVSREKKERFSLILESASTNQTSMYLCASSFGGGSGNTIYFGEGSWLTVV.

This rearrangement joins TRBV6-2 or TRBV6-3 to TRBJ2-1, with 7 bases fitting TRBD1. CDR3 length: 14 amino acids. J gave up 8 bases and V 6 bases, and 10 bases lay outside the gene matches. Germline assignment: CDR1 MNHEY and CDR2 SVGEGT. The CDR3 DNA follows: TGTGCCAGCAGGACAGGGAACCCTTCTTATGAGCAGTTCTTC. Protein: CASRTGNPSYEQFF.

The rearrangement uses TRBV9 and TRBJ2-4, with 7 bases aligning to TRBD1. CDR3 length equals 15 residues. V gave up 0 bases and J gave up 6 bases; unmatched junction bases: 6. CDR1 SGDLS and CDR2 YYNGEE come from the germline V gene. CDR3 DNA sequence: TGTGCCAGCAGCGTAGCAGTGACAGGGCCAAACATTCAGTACTTC. This sequence encodes CASSVAVTGPNIQYF. The full variable domain, with the rest looked up from reference TRBV9 and TRBJ2-4, is DSGVTQTPKHLITATGQRVTLRCSPRSGDLSVYWYQQSLDQGLQFLIQYYNGEERAKGNILERFSAQQFPDLHSELNLSSLELGDSALYFCASSVAVTGPNIQYFGAGTRLSVL.